Listed below are T cell receptor beta chains from one sample, sequenced in a study of cytomegalovirus exposure and HLA in healthy donors. Method: immunoSEQ multiplex PCR; TCRdb's copy keeps in-frame clones and lacks some. There are nearly 200,000 clones in the sample; 65% to 90% occur only once, and 10% to 15% lies in the top ten. The sequenced sample consisted of PBMCs. All receptors come from a woman aged 30 to 39 in good health and CMV-seropositive. Both conserved end residues are part of each CDR3. The order of the fields is clone size, V gene, J gene, D gene, CDR3 DNA, CDR3 protein. A D gene is named only where the DNA matches it firmly. Only part of the rows carry a size: once, few, many, or a class if the clone is expanded.

>-|TRBV7-8|TRBJ2-3|-
TGTGCCAGCAGCTTAGACTTCACTTATACGCAGTATTTT
CASSLDFTYTQYF
>-|TRBV2|TRBJ1-1|-
TGTGCCAGCAGTGAAGCGCTTCGGGTGAACACTGAAGCTTTCTTT
CASSEALRVNTEAFF
>-|TRBV27|TRBJ1-2|TRBD1
TGTGCCAGCAGTTTAGGAGGCAGGGGGCTATATGGCTACACCTTC
CASSLGGRGLYGYTF
>-|TRBV5-5|TRBJ2-7|-
TGTGCCAGCAGCAACCGGTACGAGCAGTACTTC
CASSNRYEQYF
>-|TRBV19|TRBJ2-7|-
TGTGCCAGTAGTATAGGGGCAGGGGTCGCCTACGAGCAGTACTTC
CASSIGAGVAYEQYF
>-|TRBV28|TRBJ1-5|-
TGTGCCAGCAGTGACAGGAGGCAGGGGAATCAGCCCCAGCATTTT
CASSDRRQGNQPQHF
>-|TRBV2|TRBJ1-3|-
TGTGCCAGCAGGGGGGGCTCTGGAAACACCATATATTTT
CASRGGSGNTIYF
>-|TRBV7-9|TRBJ2-2|-
TGTGCCAGCAGCTGGTCGAGCGTGAACACCGGGGAGCTGTTTTTT
CASSWSSVNTGELFF
>-|TRBV27|TRBJ2-1|-
TGTGCCAGCAGTTTTTTTGAACATAATTTACCCAATGAGCAGTTCTTC
CASSFFEHNLPNEQFF
>few|TRBV2|TRBJ2-2|-
TGTGCCAGCAGCCAGGGCCCAACAGGCGGGGAGCTGTTTTTT
CASSQGPTGGELFF
>-|TRBV19|TRBJ2-4|-
TGTGCCAGTAGGGGCCCAGGGGACATTCAGTACTTC
CASRGPGDIQYF
>once|TRBV5-1|TRBJ2-7|TRBD1
TGCGCCAGCAGCCCGGGGACAGGGGGCCGATACGAGCAGTACTTC
CASSPGTGGRYEQYF
>-|TRBV5-6|TRBJ2-7|-
TGTGCCAGCAGCCTAGGACAGACGAACTACGAGCAGTACTTC
CASSLGQTNYEQYF
>-|TRBV5-6|TRBJ1-5|TRBD1
TGTGCCAGCAGCGCTTTCACAGGGGGCACACTCAGCAATCAGCCCCAGCATTTT
CASSAFTGGTLSNQPQHF
>once|TRBV6-1|TRBJ1-5|TRBD1
TGTGCCAGCAGTGAGGACAGGACTCAGCCCCAGCATTTT
CASSEDRTQPQHF
>-|TRBV7-9|TRBJ2-1|TRBD1
TGTGCCAGCAGCACAGGGGACAGGGGACTGTTCTTC
CASSTGDRGLFF
>-|TRBV27|TRBJ2-7|-
TGTGCCAGCAGGACCAACCTTAGGGGGTTTCAGCGGGAAAGCTACGAGCAGTACTTC
CASRTNLRGFQRESYEQYF
>once|TRBV9|TRBJ1-2|-
TGTGCCAGCACCCCATTCCCCACGGGGGACTATGGCTACACCTTC
CASTPFPTGDYGYTF
>-|TRBV7-9|TRBJ2-5|-
TGTGCCAGCAGCTGGAGACAGGTCGAGACCCAGTACTTC
CASSWRQVETQYF
>few|TRBV16|TRBJ1-4|-
TGTGCCAGCAGGCCCGGGACAACGAATGAAAAACTGTTTTTT
CASRPGTTNEKLFF